This T cell receptor (beta chain) was obtained from a study of cytomegalovirus exposure and HLA in healthy donors. Findings of the study overall: A cluster of highly shared sequence variants was likely a sequencing artifact. Reports showed the classifier diagnosing cytomegalovirus status with high specificity and sensitivity.

In the PCR, 60 Vbeta and 13 Jbeta primers were used. The repertoire was sequenced with immunoSEQ multiplex PCR; TCRdb's copy has only in-frame clones and lacks some. The repertoire holds some 180,000 clones, approximately 70% seen once, with over 1.5% in the top ten. As to this clone: The antigen remains undetermined.

CDR1 LNHDA and CDR2 SQIVND come from the germline V gene (reference sequence). The CDR3 is 13 residues long. J lost 6 bases, V lost 5 bases, and 6 bases had no gene match. The gene calls are TRBV19 and TRBJ1-1; 7 bases are a match to TRBD1. The sequence came from a woman under 40 in good health and CMV-seronegative. Sequencing was carried out using PBMCs. The CDR3 DNA follows: TGTGCCAGTAGTGGGCAGGGGGATTCTGAAGCTTTCTTT. Translated: CASSGQGDSEAFF.